These T cell receptor beta chains were read from a single sample in a study of shared clonotypes between healthy human individuals. TCRdb's copy holds only in-frame clones and misses some; the assay was immunoSEQ multiplex PCR. The sample includes 1.4 million to 1.5 million clones, approximately 97% of them seen just once. The sequencing input was naive CD4+ T cells sorted from blood. The receptors stem from a man younger than 40 in good health. CDR3s include the opening cysteine and the closing phenylalanine or tryptophan. D genes are given only for firm matches. Expanded clones are given a class, and other clones once, few, many or no size at all.

>TRBJ1-3|TRBV18|-|-
TGTGCCAGCTCTGGAGGGGTCCCCGGAAACACCATATATTTT
CASSGGVPGNTIYF
>TRBJ2-6|TRBV28|-|-
TGTGCCAGCAGTTCTCGACAGCCCGCTCTGGGGGCCAACGTCCTGACTTTC
CASSSRQPALGANVLTF
>TRBJ2-3|TRBV5-1|TRBD2|-
TGCGCCAGCAGCTTGGAGGCTAGCGGGAGAACAGATACGCAGTATTTT
CASSLEASGRTDTQYF
>TRBJ1-5|TRBV15|TRBD1|-
TGTGCCACCAGCAGAGTGGGGGGGACAGACAATCAGCCCCAGCATTTT
CATSRVGGTDNQPQHF
>TRBJ1-5|TRBV18|-|-
TGTGCCAGCTCACCGACCGGGAATCAGCCCCAGCATTTT
CASSPTGNQPQHF
>TRBJ2-4|TRBV18|TRBD1|once
TGTGCCAGCTCACCAGACAGGGGTAAAAACATTCAGTACTTC
CASSPDRGKNIQYF
>TRBJ1-4|TRBV21-1|-|-
TGTGCCAGCAGCATAGGACAGGGTGATGAAAAACTGTTTTTT
CASSIGQGDEKLFF
>TRBJ1-1|TRBV11-2|-|few
TGTGCCAGCAGCGTTATAGTAGGGAACACTGAAGCTTTCTTT
CASSVIVGNTEAFF
>TRBJ1-4|TRBV6-1|-|-
TGTGCCAGCAGTGAAGTCCTCAGGGGTGAGGACCTGTTTTTT
CASSEVLRGEDLFF
>TRBJ2-3|TRBV5-4|-|-
TGTGCCAGCAGCTTAGGAGGGCGGGTGGAAACAGATACGCAGTATTTT
CASSLGGRVETDTQYF
>TRBJ2-7|TRBV28|-|-
TGTGCCAGCAGTTCCCCCGTGGGGCGGGACGAGCAGTACTTC
CASSSPVGRDEQYF
>TRBJ2-4|TRBV2|TRBD1|-
TGTGCCAGCAGTCCCGGGACAGGGTTAGCCAAAAACATTCAGTACTTC
CASSPGTGLAKNIQYF
>TRBJ2-2|TRBV7-6|-|-
TGTGCCAGCAGCTTAGGGACAGTTTACACCGGGGAGCTGTTTTTT
CASSLGTVYTGELFF
>TRBJ2-1|TRBV6-1|-|-
TGTGCCAGCAGAGCTAGCGCATACAATGAGCAGTTCTTC
CASRASAYNEQFF
>TRBJ1-5|TRBV5-5|-|-
TGTGCCAGCAGCCCGGCGGGCAGCACGAATCAGCCCCAGCATTTT
CASSPAGSTNQPQHF
>TRBJ2-3|TRBV30|-|-
TGTGCCTGGGGAACGGCAGCGCAGGGTGATACGCAGTATTTT
CAWGTAAQGDTQYF
>TRBJ1-5|TRBV18|-|-
TGTGCCAGCTCACCACCTGAGCGGGGCCCCAATCAGCCCCAGCATTTT
CASSPPERGPNQPQHF
>TRBJ2-7|TRBV5-1|TRBD1|once
TGCGCCAGCAGAAATGGAAGGACAGGGGAATACGAGCAGTACTTC
CASRNGRTGEYEQYF
>TRBJ1-4|TRBV5-1|-|once
TGCGCCAGAAACTCTCCAGAGAATGAAAAACTGTTTTTT
CARNSPENEKLFF
>TRBJ2-1|TRBV5-1|TRBD2|-
TGCGCCAGCAGCTTGAGTCTAGCGGGGTCCTCGGAGCAGTTCTTC
CASSLSLAGSSEQFF
>TRBJ2-2|TRBV28|TRBD2|-
TGTGCCAGCATTCCGGGAGGTAACACCGGGGAGCTGTTTTTT
CASIPGGNTGELFF
>TRBJ1-2|TRBV6-5|TRBD1|-
TGTGCCAGCAGACAAAACAGGGGCGTCGTTGGGGACACCTTC
CASRQNRGVVGDTF
>TRBJ1-2|TRBV28|-|once
TGTGCCAGCAGTTTACCGAACGGTCCCCTTGGCTACACCTTC
CASSLPNGPLGYTF
>TRBJ1-2|TRBV7-9|-|-
TGTGCCAGCAGCTTAGACACCTATGGCTACACCTTC
CASSLDTYGYTF